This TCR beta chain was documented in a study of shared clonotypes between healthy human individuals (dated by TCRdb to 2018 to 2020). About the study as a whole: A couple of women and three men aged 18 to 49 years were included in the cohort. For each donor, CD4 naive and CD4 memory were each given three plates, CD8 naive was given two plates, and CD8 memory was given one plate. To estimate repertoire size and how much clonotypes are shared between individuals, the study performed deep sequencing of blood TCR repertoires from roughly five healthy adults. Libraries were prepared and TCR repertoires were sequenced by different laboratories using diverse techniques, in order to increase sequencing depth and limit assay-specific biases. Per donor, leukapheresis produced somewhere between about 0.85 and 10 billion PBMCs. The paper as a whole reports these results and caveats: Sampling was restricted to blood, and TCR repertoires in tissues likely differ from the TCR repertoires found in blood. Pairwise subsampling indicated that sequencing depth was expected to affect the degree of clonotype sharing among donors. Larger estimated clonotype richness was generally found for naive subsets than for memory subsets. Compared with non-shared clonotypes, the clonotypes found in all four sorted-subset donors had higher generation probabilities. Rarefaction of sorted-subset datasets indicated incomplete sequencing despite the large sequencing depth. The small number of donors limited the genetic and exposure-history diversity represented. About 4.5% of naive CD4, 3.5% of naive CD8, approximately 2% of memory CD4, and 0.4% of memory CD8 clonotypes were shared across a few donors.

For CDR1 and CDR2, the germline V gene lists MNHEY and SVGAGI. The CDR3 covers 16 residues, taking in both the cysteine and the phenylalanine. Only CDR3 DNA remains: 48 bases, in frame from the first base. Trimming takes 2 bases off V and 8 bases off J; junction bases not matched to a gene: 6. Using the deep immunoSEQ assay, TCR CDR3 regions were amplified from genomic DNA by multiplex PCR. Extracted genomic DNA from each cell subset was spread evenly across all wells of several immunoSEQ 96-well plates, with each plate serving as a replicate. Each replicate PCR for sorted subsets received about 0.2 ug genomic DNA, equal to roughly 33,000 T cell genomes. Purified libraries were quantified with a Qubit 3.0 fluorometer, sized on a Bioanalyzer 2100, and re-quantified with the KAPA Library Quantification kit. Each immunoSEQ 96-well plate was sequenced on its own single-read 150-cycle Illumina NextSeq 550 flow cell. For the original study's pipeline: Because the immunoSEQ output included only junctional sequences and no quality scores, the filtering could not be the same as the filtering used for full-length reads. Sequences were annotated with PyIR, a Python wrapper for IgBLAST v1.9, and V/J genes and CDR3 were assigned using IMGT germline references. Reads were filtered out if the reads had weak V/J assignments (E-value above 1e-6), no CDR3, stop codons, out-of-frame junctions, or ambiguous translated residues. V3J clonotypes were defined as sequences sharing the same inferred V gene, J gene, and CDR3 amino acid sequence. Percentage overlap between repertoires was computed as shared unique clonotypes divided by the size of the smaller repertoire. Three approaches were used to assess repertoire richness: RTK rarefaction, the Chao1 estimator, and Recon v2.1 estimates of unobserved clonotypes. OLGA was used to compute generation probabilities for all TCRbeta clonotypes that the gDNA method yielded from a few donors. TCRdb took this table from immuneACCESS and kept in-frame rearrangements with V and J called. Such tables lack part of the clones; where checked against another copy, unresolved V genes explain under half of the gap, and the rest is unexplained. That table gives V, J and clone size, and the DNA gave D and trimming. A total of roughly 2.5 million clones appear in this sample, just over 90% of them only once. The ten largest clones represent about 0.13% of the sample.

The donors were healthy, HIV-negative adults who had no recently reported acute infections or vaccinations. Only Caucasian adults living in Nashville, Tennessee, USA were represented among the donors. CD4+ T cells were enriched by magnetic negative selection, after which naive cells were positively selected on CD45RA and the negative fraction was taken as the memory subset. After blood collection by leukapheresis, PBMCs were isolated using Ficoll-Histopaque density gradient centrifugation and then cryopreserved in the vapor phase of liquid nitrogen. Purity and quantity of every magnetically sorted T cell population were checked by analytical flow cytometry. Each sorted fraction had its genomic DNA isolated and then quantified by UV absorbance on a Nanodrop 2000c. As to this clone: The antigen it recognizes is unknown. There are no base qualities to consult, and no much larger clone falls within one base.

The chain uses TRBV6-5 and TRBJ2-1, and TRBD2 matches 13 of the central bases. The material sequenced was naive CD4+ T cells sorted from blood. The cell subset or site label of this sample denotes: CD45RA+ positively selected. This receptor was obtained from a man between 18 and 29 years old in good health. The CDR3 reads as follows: CASSYLTSGGAYEQFF. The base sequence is TGTGCCAGCAGTTACCTCACTAGCGGGGGGGCCTATGAGCAGTTCTTC.